This TCR beta chain derives from a study of CD8+ T cells in alopecia areata. About the research overall: Tofacitinib administration to treated patients was oral, at 5 to 10 mg twice daily.

cDNA prepared by RNA extraction and subsequent reverse transcription served as the template for sequencing. The table came from immunoSEQ multiplex PCR; TCRdb's copy has only in-frame clones and leaves some out. The sample lists fewer than 200,000 clones, roughly 50% occurring once. Study findings and constraints: There were many expanded lesional clones persisting in scalp and blood during tofacitinib. The study also sequences resident alphabeta T cells of normal skin in scalp samples. Tofacitinib significantly reduced both scalp clonality and expanded CD8+ clones among the top 100.

As for this clone: The antigen remains unidentified.

Sample treatment: oral pan-JAK inhibitor, 5-10 mg twice daily. Trimming stripped 0 bases from V and 9 bases from J, with 21 bases between. The CDR3 covers 18 residues. Germline V gives CDR1 ENHRY, CDR2 SYGVKD. The sample in question was CD8+ T cells sorted from blood, obtained at week 24, from a patient treated with tofacitinib. This TCR came from a human donor with alopecia areata. This chain links TRBV10-3 with TRBJ1-6; D is ambiguous. The CDR3 reads CAISESTRANPGSSPLHF. The DNA of the CDR3 is TGTGCCATCAGTGAGTCGACTCGGGCCAACCCTGGGAGTTCACCCCTCCACTTT.